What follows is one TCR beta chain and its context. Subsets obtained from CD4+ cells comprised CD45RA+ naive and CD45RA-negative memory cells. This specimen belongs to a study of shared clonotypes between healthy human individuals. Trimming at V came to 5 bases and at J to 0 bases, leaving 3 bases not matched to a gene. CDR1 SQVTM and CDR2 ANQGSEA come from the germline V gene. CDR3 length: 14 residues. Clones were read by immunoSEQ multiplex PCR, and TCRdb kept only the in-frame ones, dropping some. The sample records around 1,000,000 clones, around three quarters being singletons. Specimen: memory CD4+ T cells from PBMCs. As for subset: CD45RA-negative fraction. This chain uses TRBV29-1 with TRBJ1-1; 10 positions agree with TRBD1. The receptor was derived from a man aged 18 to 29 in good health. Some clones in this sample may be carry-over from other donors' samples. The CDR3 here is CSVSTGGMNTEAFF. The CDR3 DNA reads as TGCAGCGTTTCGACAGGGGGCATGAACACTGAAGCTTTCTTT. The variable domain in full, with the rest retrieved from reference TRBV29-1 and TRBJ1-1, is SAVISQKPSRDICQRGTSLTIQCQVDSQVTMMFWYRQQPGQSLTLIATANQGSEATYESGFVIDKFPISRPNLTFSTLTVSNMSPEDSSIYLCSVSTGGMNTEAFFGQGTRLTVV.